Shown below are 20 T cell receptor beta chains from a single sample sequenced in a study of T cells in localized non-small cell lung cancer. Clones were read by immunoSEQ multiplex PCR, and TCRdb kept only the in-frame ones, dropping some. The sample consists of around 79,000 clones, 60% to 85% of them appearing once. Sequenced material: PBMCs, taken before any cancer treatment. These receptors were collected from a man aged 40 to 69 with stage II squamous cell lung carcinoma.

V gene TRBV18 combines with J gene TRBJ1-2; 11 nucleotides align to TRBD1. The junction had 4 bases not matched to a gene; V was cut back by 6 bases and J by 4 bases. CDR1 is KGHSH and CDR2 is LQKENI in the germline V gene. The CDR3 length is 14 residues. The DNA for the CDR3 is TGTGCCAGCTCTGGACAGGGGGCAATCTATGGCTACACCTTC. This codes for CASSGQGAIYGYTF.

The chain carries TRBV9 and TRBJ2-2, with D possibly matching TRBD2 (6 bases). Germline assignment: CDR1 SGDLS and CDR2 YYNGEE. CDR3 length: 16 amino acids. V was shortened by 0 bases and J by 8 bases, with 17 bases between the two germline ends. The CDR3 DNA follows: TGTGCCAGCAGCGTAGGGAACGGGGGAGTGTATGGGGAGCTGTTTTTT. Translating it yields CASSVGNGGVYGELFF.

The gene calls are TRBV18 and TRBJ2-2, with TRBD1 matching 9 bases. This CDR3 spans 15 amino acids. V was clipped by 1 base and J by 4 bases; unmatched bases: 1. Germline V gene data show CDR1 as KGHSH and CDR2 as LQKENI. CDR3 residues: CASSPRDRATGELFF. CDR3 bases: TGTGCCAGCTCACCACGGGACAGGGCCACCGGGGAGCTGTTTTTT.

V gene TRBV9 combines with J gene TRBJ2-3; D is tentatively TRBD1 or TRBD2 (5 bases each). CDR1 is SGDLS, CDR2 YYNGEE, per germline. V was cut by 0 bases and J by 6 bases, with 5 bases left in between. This CDR3 is 12 amino acids long. The CDR3 DNA follows: TGTGCCAGCAGCGTAGGGGACGATACGCAGTATTTT. Translating it yields CASSVGDDTQYF. Full variable domain (missing parts from reference TRBV9 and TRBJ2-3): DSGVTQTPKHLITATGQRVTLRCSPRSGDLSVYWYQQSLDQGLQFLIQYYNGEERAKGNILERFSAQQFPDLHSELNLSSLELGDSALYFCASSVGDDTQYFGPGTRLTVL.

The rearrangement joins TRBV7-2 to TRBJ2-5; either TRBD1 or TRBD2 may supply D (5 bases each). The germline gives CDR1 SGHTA, CDR2 FQGNSA. The CDR3 length is 13 residues. V lost 4 bases and J lost 5, with 11 bases in between. The CDR3 bases are TGTGCCAGCAGCTCGGGGCGTAGTGAGACCCAGTACTTC. Amino acids: CASSSGRSETQYF.

The chain recombines TRBV27 with TRBJ1-4; 7 bases line up with TRBD1. This CDR3 is 15 amino acids long. With V trimmed by 5 bases and J by 10 bases, 13 bases remained unmatched. Germline CDR1 is MNHEY and CDR2 is SMNVEV (reference sequence). As DNA, the CDR3 is TGTGCCAGCAGTCCACAAGGACAGGTGGTGGGAAAACTGTTTTTT. It is translated as CASSPQGQVVGKLFF.

CDR3 amino acids: CASSEVSVGTGELFF. The CDR3 coding sequence is TGTGCCAGCAGTGAAGTTAGCGTTGGCACCGGGGAGCTGTTTTTT. The V and J genes are TRBV2 and TRBJ2-2; a weak D match, TRBD2 (5 bases). The CDR3 consists of 15 residues. The V gene lost 1 base and the J gene lost 4 bases, with 10 bases spanning the gap. Germline V CDR1 and CDR2: SNHLY, FYNNEI.

V is TRBV5-4 and J is TRBJ2-7, with unresolved D. CDR1 SGHNT and CDR2 YYREEE come from the germline V gene (reference sequence). V was clipped by 2 bases and J by 1 base, with 7 bases between them. This CDR3 has 13 residues. CDR3 residues: CASSFWGSYEQYF. In nucleotides, the CDR3 is TGTGCCAGCAGCTTTTGGGGTTCCTACGAGCAGTACTTC.

This clone was recorded at least ten times. The chain links TRBV25-1 to TRBJ2-1; D is unresolved. Trimming took 5 bases from V and 7 from J, leaving 9 bases between them. CDR3 size: 12 residues. Per germline, CDR1 MGHDK and CDR2 SYGVNS. The CDR3: CASSFTVNEQFF. Here the CDR3 DNA reads TGTGCCAGCAGTTTCACAGTAAATGAGCAGTTCTTC.

The genes are TRBV2 and TRBJ1-4, with D possibly matching TRBD1 (6 bases). The CDR3 runs 15 residues. Per germline, CDR1 SNHLY and CDR2 FYNNEI. The V end lost 3 bases, the J end lost 3 bases, and 11 bases lay between the germline ends. The CDR3 DNA is TGTGCCAGCAGTGAGGGGGCAGGGGCTAATGAAAAACTGTTTTTT. Translation: CASSEGAGANEKLFF. The whole variable domain, remainder taken from reference TRBV2 and TRBJ1-4, is EPEVTQTPSHQVTQMGQEVILRCVPISNHLYFYWYRQILGQKVEFLVSFYNNEISEKSEIFDDQFSVERPDGSNFTLKIRSTKLEDSAMYFCASSEGAGANEKLFFGSGTQLSVL.

CDR3 sequence (DNA): TGTGCCAGCAGCTTAGCGTCGGGAGCCGGGGAGCTGTTTTTT. Translating gives CASSLASGAGELFF. This sequence joins TRBV7-2 and TRBJ2-2; perhaps TRBD2 as D (6 bases). The CDR3 sequence is 14 residues long. The germline gives CDR1 SGHTA, CDR2 FQGNSA. V was clipped by 0 bases and J by 6 bases, with 8 bases between them.

The rearrangement joins TRBV6-5 to TRBJ2-2; D not certain. V was shortened by 6 bases and J by 2 bases, with 7 bases between the two germline ends. Germline assignment: CDR1 MNHEY and CDR2 SVGAGI. The CDR3 extends over 13 amino acids. The CDR3 region is CASRIGNTGELFF. CDR3 in DNA: TGTGCCAGCAGGATAGGCAACACCGGGGAGCTGTTTTTT.

The rearrangement uses TRBV18 and TRBJ1-5, with D perhaps TRBD1 (6 bases). The length of the CDR3 is 15 residues. The germline V gene has CDR1 KGHSH and CDR2 LQKENI. Trimming shortened V by 3 bases and J by 2 bases, and 11 bases separated the two germline ends. The CDR3 is CASSPPGGRNQPQHF. In DNA form, the CDR3 reads TGTGCCAGCTCACCTCCGGGGGGGCGCAATCAGCCCCAGCATTTT.

The V and J genes are TRBV4-3 and TRBJ2-2, with TRBD1 identical over 9 bases. The V and J ends lost 0 bases and 7 bases, in that order; junction bases with no gene match: 3. From germline, CDR1 is LGHNA and CDR2 YSLEER. The CDR3 is made up of 15 amino acids. The CDR3: CASSQDGTGIGELFF. The CDR3 coding sequence is TGCGCCAGCAGCCAAGATGGGACAGGGATCGGGGAGCTGTTTTTT.

The chain joins TRBV7-2 to TRBJ1-3, with D unresolved. This CDR3 region has 16 residues. Germline loops: CDR1 SGHTA, CDR2 FQGNSA. Between the trimmed V and J ends, which lost 4 bases and 1 base, there was a span of 14 bases. Here the CDR3 DNA reads TGTGCCAGCAGCTCTCCCCCGACCCCTTCTGGAAACACCATATATTTT. Protein sequence: CASSSPPTPSGNTIYF.

CDR3 sequence: CSGLWGETQYF. The CDR3, as DNA: TGCAGCGGGTTATGGGGGGAGACCCAGTACTTC. V gene TRBV29-1 combines with J gene TRBJ2-5, with D perhaps being TRBD1 or TRBD2 (5 bases each). V gave up 7 bases and J gave up 5 bases, with 11 bases separating them. Germline V CDR1 and CDR2: SQVTM, ANQGSEA. The CDR3 runs to 11 residues. The full variable domain, its missing parts supplied by reference TRBV29-1 and TRBJ2-5, is SAVISQKPSRDICQRGTSLTIQCQVDSQVTMMFWYRQQPGQSLTLIATANQGSEATYESGFVIDKFPISRPNLTFSTLTVSNMSPEDSSIYLCSGLWGETQYFGPGTRLLVL.

The J gene is TRBJ2-1, the V gene TRBV29-1; D assignment may be TRBD1 or TRBD2 (5 bases each). This CDR3 is built from 13 residues. The ends were cut back, 4 bases at V and 9 bases at J, with 16 bases in the middle. In germline, CDR1 is SQVTM, CDR2 ANQGSEA. The CDR3 region has the DNA TGCAGCGTTGGGCAGGGCCAACGGGGTGAGCAGTTCTTC. It codes for CSVGQGQRGEQFF.

The chain recombines TRBV6-1 with TRBJ1-6; perhaps TRBD1 as D (5 bases). This CDR3 is 14 amino acids long. From germline, CDR1 is MNHNS and CDR2 SASEGT. Trimming took 6 bases from V and 5 from J, leaving 11 bases between them. The CDR3 sequence: CASRSRGDNSPLHF. In nucleotides, the CDR3 is TGTGCCAGCAGGTCGCGGGGGGATAATTCACCCCTCCACTTT.

The CDR3 DNA reads TGTGCCAGCAGTTCCCACTACGAGCAGTACTTC. As protein: CASSSHYEQYF. V and J are TRBV28 and TRBJ2-7, with D uncertain. V was shortened by 4 bases and J by 3 bases, with 4 bases between the two germline ends. Germline V gene lookup returns CDR1 MDHEN and CDR2 SYDVKM. The CDR3 totals 11 residues.

This sequence joins TRBV2 and TRBJ2-1; 7 bases match TRBD2. The CDR3 is made up of 14 amino acids. Germline CDR1 is SNHLY and CDR2 is FYNNEI. The V gene end was trimmed by 7 bases and the J gene end by 2 bases; junction bases not matched to a gene: 5. The CDR3 region is CASKTSPTYNEQFF. The CDR3 DNA reads TGTGCCAGCAAGACTAGCCCGACCTACAATGAGCAGTTCTTC.